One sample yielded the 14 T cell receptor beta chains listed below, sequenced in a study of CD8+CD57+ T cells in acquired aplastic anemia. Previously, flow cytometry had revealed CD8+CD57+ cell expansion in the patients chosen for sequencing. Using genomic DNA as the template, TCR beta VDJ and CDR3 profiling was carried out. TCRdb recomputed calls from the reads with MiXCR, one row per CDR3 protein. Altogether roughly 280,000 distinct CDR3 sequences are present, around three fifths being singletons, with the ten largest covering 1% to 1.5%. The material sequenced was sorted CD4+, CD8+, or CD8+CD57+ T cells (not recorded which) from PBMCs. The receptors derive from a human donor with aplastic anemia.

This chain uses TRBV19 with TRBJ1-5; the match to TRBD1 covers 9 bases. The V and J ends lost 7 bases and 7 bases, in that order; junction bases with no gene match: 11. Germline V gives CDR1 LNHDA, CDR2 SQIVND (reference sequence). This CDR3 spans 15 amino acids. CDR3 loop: CASIPGQGMRQPQHF. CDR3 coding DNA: TGTGCCAGTATTCCCGGACAGGGGATGAGGCAGCCCCAGCATTTT.

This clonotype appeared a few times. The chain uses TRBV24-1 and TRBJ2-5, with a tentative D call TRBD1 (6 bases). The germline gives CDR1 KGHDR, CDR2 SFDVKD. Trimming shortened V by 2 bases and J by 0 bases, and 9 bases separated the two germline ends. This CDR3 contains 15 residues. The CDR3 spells CATSDSRTDQETQYF. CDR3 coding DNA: TGTGCCACCAGTGATTCTAGGACAGACCAAGAGACCCAGTACTTC.

The CDR3 sequence is CSAYRESSYNEQFF. The CDR3 nucleotides are TGCAGTGCTTACAGGGAAAGCTCCTACAATGAGCAGTTCTTC. The gene calls are TRBV20-1 and TRBJ2-1; perhaps TRBD1 as D (6 bases). The CDR3 loop spans 14 amino acids. Trimming removed 5 bases at V and 0 bases at J, with 11 bases between. CDR1 and CDR2 from the germline V gene are DFQATT and SNEGSKA (reference sequence).

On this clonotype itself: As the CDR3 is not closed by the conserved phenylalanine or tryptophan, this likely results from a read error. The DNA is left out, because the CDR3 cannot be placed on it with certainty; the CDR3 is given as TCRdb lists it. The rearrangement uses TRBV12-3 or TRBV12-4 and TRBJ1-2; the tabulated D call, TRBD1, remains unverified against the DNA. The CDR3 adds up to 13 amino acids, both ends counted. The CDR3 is CASSLLTGFGYSC.

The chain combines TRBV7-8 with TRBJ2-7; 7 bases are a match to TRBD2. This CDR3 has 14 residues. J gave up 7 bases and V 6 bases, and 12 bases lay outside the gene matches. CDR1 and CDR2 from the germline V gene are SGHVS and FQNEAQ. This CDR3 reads CASRGEGRDLEQYF. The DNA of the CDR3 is TGTGCCAGCAGAGGAGAGGGGAGGGACCTGGAGCAGTACTTC.

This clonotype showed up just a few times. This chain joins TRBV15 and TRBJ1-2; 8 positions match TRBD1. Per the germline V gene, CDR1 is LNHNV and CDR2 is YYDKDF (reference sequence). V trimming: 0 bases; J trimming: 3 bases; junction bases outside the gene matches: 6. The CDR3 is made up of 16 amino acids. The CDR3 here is CATSREGTGSYYGYTF. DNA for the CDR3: TGTGCCACCAGCAGAGAGGGGACAGGCTCTTACTATGGCTACACCTTC.

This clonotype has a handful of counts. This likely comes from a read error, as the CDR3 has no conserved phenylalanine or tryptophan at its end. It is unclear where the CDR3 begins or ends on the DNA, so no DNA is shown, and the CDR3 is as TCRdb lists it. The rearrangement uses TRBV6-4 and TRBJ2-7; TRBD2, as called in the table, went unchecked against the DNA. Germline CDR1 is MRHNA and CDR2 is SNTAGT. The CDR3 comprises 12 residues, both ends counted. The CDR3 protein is CASKVRDGYRAG.

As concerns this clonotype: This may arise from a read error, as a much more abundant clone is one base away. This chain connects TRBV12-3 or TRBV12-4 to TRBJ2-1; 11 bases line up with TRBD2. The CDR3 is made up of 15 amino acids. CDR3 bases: TGTGCCGGCAGTTACTTTAGCGGGAGGGGGAATGAGCAGTTCTTC. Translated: CAGSYFSGRGNEQFF.

This chain's CDR3 is CASSIYNQATGELFF. The CDR3 nucleotides read TGTGCCAGTAGTATTTACAACCAAGCCACCGGGGAGCTGTTTTTT. The V gene is TRBV19, the J gene TRBJ2-2; no firm D call. Deletions cut 3 bases from V and 4 bases from J, with 12 bases between. CDR3 size: 15 residues. Germline loops: CDR1 LNHDA, CDR2 SQIVND (reference sequence).

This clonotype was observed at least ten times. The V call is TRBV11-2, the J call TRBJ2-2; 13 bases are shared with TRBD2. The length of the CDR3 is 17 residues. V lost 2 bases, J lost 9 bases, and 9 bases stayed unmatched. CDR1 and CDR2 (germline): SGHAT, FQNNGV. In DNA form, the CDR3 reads TGTGCCAGCAGCTTACCAGGACTAGCGGGAGATAACAGGGAGCTGTTTTTT. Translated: CASSLPGLAGDNRELFF.

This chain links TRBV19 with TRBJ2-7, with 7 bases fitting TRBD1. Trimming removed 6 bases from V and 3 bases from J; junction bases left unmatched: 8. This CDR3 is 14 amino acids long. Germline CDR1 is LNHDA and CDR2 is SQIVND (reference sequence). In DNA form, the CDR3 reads TGTGCCAGTAGCCCGGACAGGTTATTCTACGAGCAGTACTTC. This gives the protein CASSPDRLFYEQYF.

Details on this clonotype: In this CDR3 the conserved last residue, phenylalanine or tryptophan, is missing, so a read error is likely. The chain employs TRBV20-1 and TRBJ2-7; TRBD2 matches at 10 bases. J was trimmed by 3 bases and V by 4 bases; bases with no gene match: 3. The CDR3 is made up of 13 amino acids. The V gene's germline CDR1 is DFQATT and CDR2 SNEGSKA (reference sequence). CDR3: CSATSGSVYEQYS. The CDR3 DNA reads TGCAGTGCTACTAGCGGGAGTGTCTACGAGCAGTACTCG.

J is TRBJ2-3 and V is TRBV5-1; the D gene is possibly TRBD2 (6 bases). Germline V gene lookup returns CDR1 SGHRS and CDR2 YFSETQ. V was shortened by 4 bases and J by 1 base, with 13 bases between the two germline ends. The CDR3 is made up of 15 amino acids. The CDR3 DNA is TGCGCCAGCAGCCAGGAGGGACTCGGCACAGATACGCAGTATTTT. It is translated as CASSQEGLGTDTQYF. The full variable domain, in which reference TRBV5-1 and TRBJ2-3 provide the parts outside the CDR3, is KAGVTQTPRYLIKTRGQQVTLSCSPISGHRSVSWYQQTPGQGLQFLFEYFSETQRNKGNFPGRFSGRQFSNSRSEMNVSTLELGDSALYLCASSQEGLGTDTQYFGPGTRLTVL.

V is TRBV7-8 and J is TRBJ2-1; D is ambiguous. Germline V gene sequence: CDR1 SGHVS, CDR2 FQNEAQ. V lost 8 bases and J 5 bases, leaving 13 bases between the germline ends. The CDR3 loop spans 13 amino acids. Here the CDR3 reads CASRLSRDNEQFF. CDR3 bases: TGTGCCAGCCGGCTTAGTCGGGACAATGAGCAGTTCTTC.